A single sample gave rise to the 19 T cell receptor beta chains below, sequenced in a study of regulatory T cells in long-lasting Graves disease. HTBI primers from iRepertoire and Arm-PCR of CDR3 regions yielded the TCR beta libraries. Each CDR3 protein is one row after TCRdb ran MiXCR on the multiplex PCR reads. The profile shows 500,000 or so distinct CDR3 sequences, 15% to 20% of them singletons. The time point is: newly diagnosed GD, antithyroid drugs for less than 3 months. There was RNA extracted from PBMCs, and the TCR library was made from it. The same data also went into a second study, on T cells in Graves' hyperthyroidism and ophthalmopathy.

Specimen: peripheral blood mononuclear cells (PBMCs), collected at new diagnosis, from a patient treated with antithyroid drugs. Receptors originate from a man aged 35 to 55 with Graves disease.

This clonotype was recorded at least ten times. The chain uses TRBV5-1 and TRBJ2-3; 7 positions match TRBD2. From germline, CDR1 is SGHRS and CDR2 YFSETQ. V shed 4 bases, J shed 5 bases, and the junction held 4 bases outside the gene matches. The CDR3 has 13 amino acids. The CDR3 DNA follows: TGCGCCAGCAGCGTTGGACTAGGAGATACGCAGTATTTT. This encodes CASSVGLGDTQYF.

Ten or more counts support this clonotype. The rearrangement uses TRBV7-9 and TRBJ2-5; 7 positions agree with TRBD2. V gave up 5 bases and J gave up 5 bases; unmatched junction bases: 8. CDR1 and CDR2 from the germline V gene are SEHNR and FQNEAQ (reference sequence). The CDR3 is 14 residues long. The CDR3: CASSRGAGVETQYF. In DNA form, the CDR3 reads TGTGCCAGCAGCCGAGGGGCGGGGGTTGAGACCCAGTACTTC.

The chain uses TRBV4-1 and TRBJ2-4, with 7 bases that match TRBD1. J lost 5 bases, V lost 2 bases, and 3 bases had no gene match. Germline V gene lookup returns CDR1 MGHRA and CDR2 YSYEKL. The CDR3 is 14 residues long. The CDR3 nucleotides are TGCGCCAGCAGCCAAACGGGACAGCAAAACATTCAGTACTTC. Amino acid sequence: CASSQTGQQNIQYF.

This clonotype was counted only a few times. This rearrangement joins TRBV10-1 to TRBJ2-1; possibly TRBD1 for D (5 bases). The CDR3 runs 15 residues. The germline V and J ends were trimmed by 0 bases and 9 bases, with 15 bases remaining between them. The V gene's germline CDR1 is WNHNN and CDR2 SYGVQD (reference sequence). The chain's CDR3 is CASSESAPGPVEQFF. The DNA of the CDR3 is TGCGCCAGCAGTGAGTCGGCACCAGGGCCGGTTGAGCAGTTCTTC.

This clonotype was counted a few times. V and J are TRBV15 and TRBJ2-1, with TRBD1 as a possible D gene (5 bases). The CDR3 is 16 residues long. Trimming pared 1 base from V and 1 base from J, leaving 11 bases between. Germline V CDR1 and CDR2: LNHNV, YYDKDF (reference sequence). The CDR3 coding sequence is TGTGCCACCAGCAGAGGCAGGGATGGATCCTACAATGAGCAGTTCTTC. It yields the protein CATSRGRDGSYNEQFF.

This clonotype was detected ten times or more. J is TRBJ2-5 and V is TRBV24-1, with TRBD2 as a possible D gene (5 bases). This CDR3 has 15 residues. Germline V gene data show CDR1 as KGHDR and CDR2 as SFDVKD. V lost 2 bases and J lost 5, with 14 bases in between. CDR3 amino acids: CATSDSLGGDETQYF. In DNA form, the CDR3 reads TGTGCCACCAGTGATTCACTCGGAGGAGACGAGACCCAGTACTTC.

The J gene is TRBJ1-4, the V gene TRBV20-1, with unresolved D. Per germline, CDR1 DFQATT and CDR2 SNEGSKA (reference sequence). V dropped 3 bases and J dropped 3 bases, with 17 bases sitting between them. The CDR3 has 16 amino acids. The CDR3 region is CSARGLEGAPNEKLFF. The CDR3 nucleotides are TGCAGTGCTAGGGGATTGGAGGGTGCACCTAATGAAAAACTGTTTTTT.

The chain recombines TRBV4-2 with TRBJ2-7, with 7 bases identical to TRBD2. CDR1 LGHNA and CDR2 YNFKEQ come from the germline V gene. With V trimmed by 0 bases and J by 2 bases, 4 bases remained unmatched. The CDR3 is made up of 15 amino acids. The CDR3 sequence is CASSQDTTSAYEQYF. CDR3 in DNA: TGTGCCAGCAGCCAAGATACCACTAGCGCCTACGAGCAGTACTTC.

This clonotype came up many times. The V and J genes are TRBV2 and TRBJ2-7, with D hard to call. This CDR3 contains 13 residues. V was trimmed by 10 bases and J by 5 bases, leaving 18 bases between them. Per germline, CDR1 SNHLY and CDR2 FYNNEI. In DNA form, the CDR3 reads TGTGCCATACGGTGGGGTGGTTCCCACGAGCAGTACTTC. Its protein is CAIRWGGSHEQYF.

This clonotype was seen ten or more times. The gene calls are TRBV18 and TRBJ2-1; tentatively, D is TRBD1 (5 bases). The V gene lost 5 bases and the J gene lost 3 bases, with 8 bases spanning the gap. Germline CDR1 reads KGHSH; CDR2 reads LQKENI. The CDR3 sequence is 13 residues long. In DNA form, the CDR3 reads TGTGCCAGCTCAGCCGACAGCTACAATGAGCAGTTCTTC. This gives the protein CASSADSYNEQFF.

With respect to this clonotype: A much larger clone differs from this one at a single base, so this may be a read error. The chain is built from TRBV18 and TRBJ2-5, with D possibly matching TRBD1 (7 bases). The V gene's germline CDR1 is KGHSH and CDR2 LQKENI. V shed 4 bases and J shed 2 bases, with 14 bases lying between them. The CDR3 is made up of 15 amino acids. CDR3 nucleotides: TGTGCCAGCTCACGAGCAGGGGGGATACAAGAGACCCAGTACTTC. Amino acids: CASSRAGGIQETQYF.

Points on this clonotype: This could be a read error, since a much larger clone is one nucleotide away. This chain joins TRBV2 and TRBJ2-7; a possible D gene is TRBD1 (6 bases). This CDR3 contains 14 residues. The V gene's germline CDR1 is SNHLY and CDR2 FYNNEI. As DNA, the CDR3 is TGTGCCAGCAGTGATCCGACAGGATCCTACGAGCAGTGCTTC. It is translated as CASSDPTGSYEQCF.

This clonotype was seen at least ten times. In DNA, the CDR3 is TGCGCCAGCAGCTTGTTAATTGTTAGCGGGGCCGTCAGTTCCTACGAGCAGTACTTC. It codes for CASSLLIVSGAVSSYEQYF. The chain is built from TRBV5-1 and TRBJ2-7; 8 bases are a match to TRBD2. From germline, CDR1 is SGHRS and CDR2 YFSETQ. V lost 1 base and J lost 1; bases outside the gene matches: 16. CDR3 length: 19 amino acids. The full variable domain, with the rest looked up from reference TRBV5-1 and TRBJ2-7, is KAGVTQTPRYLIKTRGQQVTLSCSPISGHRSVSWYQQTPGQGLQFLFEYFSETQRNKGNFPGRFSGRQFSNSRSEMNVSTLELGDSALYLCASSLLIVSGAVSSYEQYFGPGTRLTVT.

This clonotype was recorded at least ten times. The chain uses TRBV12-3 or TRBV12-4 and TRBJ2-4; 8 nucleotides agree with TRBD1. This CDR3 has 15 amino acids. J gave up 0 bases and V 5 bases, and 3 bases lay outside the gene matches. For the CDR3, the DNA is TGTGCCAGCAGTCGACAGGGGAGAGCCAAAAACATTCAGTACTTC. Residues: CASSRQGRAKNIQYF.

V gene TRBV7-9 combines with J gene TRBJ2-7; maybe TRBD1 (5 bases). Trimming pared 4 bases from V and 0 bases from J, leaving 10 bases between. This CDR3 spans 14 amino acids. Looked up from germline, CDR1 is SEHNR and CDR2 is FQNEAQ (reference sequence). The DNA of the CDR3 is TGTGCCAGCAGCTCTCAGGGCCGCTCCTACGAGCAGTACTTC. Translation gives CASSSQGRSYEQYF.

This clonotype was counted ten times or more. The rearrangement joins TRBV2 to TRBJ2-2; D not certain. Trimming pared 7 bases from V and 7 bases from J, leaving 7 bases between. Looked up from germline, CDR1 is SNHLY and CDR2 is FYNNEI. The CDR3 has 11 residues. CDR3 sequence reads: CASTLDGELFF. DNA of the CDR3: TGTGCCAGCACCTTGGACGGGGAGCTGTTTTTT. Filled out from reference TRBV2 and TRBJ2-2, the complete variable domain reads EPEVTQTPSHQVTQMGQEVILRCVPISNHLYFYWYRQILGQKVEFLVSFYNNEISEKSEIFDDQFSVERPDGSNFTLKIRSTKLEDSAMYFCASTLDGELFFGEGSRLTVL.

The table lists this clonotype with many counts. The chain combines TRBV28 with TRBJ2-2; the D call may be TRBD1 or TRBD2 (5 bases each). CDR1 is MDHEN and CDR2 is SYDVKM in the germline V gene. V dropped 6 bases and J dropped 2 bases, with 16 bases sitting between them. The CDR3 contains 16 residues. The DNA of the CDR3 is TGTGCCAGCAGCCCACTGGGACGGATTAACACCGGGGAGCTGTTTTTT. Encoded protein: CASSPLGRINTGELFF.

At least ten counts were recorded for this clonotype. The V and J genes are TRBV7-2 and TRBJ2-1; a possible D gene is TRBD1 (5 bases). The germline V gene encodes CDR1 SGHTA and CDR2 FQGNSA. Trimming shortened V by 3 bases and J by 2 bases, and 11 bases separated the two germline ends. CDR3 length: 15 amino acids. The CDR3 loop reads CASSLDGAAYNEQFF. The CDR3 DNA sequence: TGTGCCAGCAGCTTGGATGGGGCTGCCTACAATGAGCAGTTCTTC.

The chain links TRBV5-4 to TRBJ2-5; 9 nucleotides match TRBD1. Germline CDR1 reads SGHNT; CDR2 reads YYREEE (reference sequence). There are 14 residues in the CDR3. The junction had 7 bases not matched to a gene; V was cut back by 5 bases and J by 5 bases. The CDR3 is CASRETGGTETQYF. DNA of the CDR3: TGTGCCAGCAGAGAAACAGGGGGCACGGAGACCCAGTACTTC. Using reference TRBV5-4 and TRBJ2-5 for the parts outside the CDR3, the full variable domain is ETGVTQSPTHLIKTRGQQVTLRCSSQSGHNTVSWYQQALGQGPQFIFQYYREEENGRGNFPPRFSGLQFPNYSSELNVNALELDDSALYLCASRETGGTETQYFGPGTRLLVL.